The 12 T cell receptor beta chains below come from one sample, sequenced in a study of OX40 agonist ivuxolimab in advanced cancers. The assay was immunoSEQ multiplex PCR, and TCRdb's table has in-frame clones only and misses some. Found here are tens of thousands of clones, approximately 91% of them singletons; the top ten hold less than 0.35%. This material consisted of CD4+ or CD8+ T cells sorted from blood, taken in a trial of the OX40 agonist ivuxolimab. Source of these receptors: an adult with an advanced solid tumor such as melanoma, head and neck, liver or kidney cancer.

The gene calls are TRBV19 and TRBJ1-5, with D hard to call. The CDR3 covers 14 residues. V lost 1 base to trimming and J lost 9 bases, with 13 bases between them. CDR1 is LNHDA and CDR2 is SQIVND in the germline V gene (reference sequence). CDR3 bases: TGTGCCAGTAGTATAGTGACGGGGTTGGGGCCCCAGCATTTT. As protein: CASSIVTGLGPQHF.

This chain uses TRBV28 with TRBJ2-1; 7 bases are a match to TRBD2. V trimming: 2 bases; J trimming: 8 bases; junction bases outside the gene matches: 6. CDR1 and CDR2 (germline): MDHEN, SYDVKM. The CDR3 length is 14 residues. The chain's CDR3 is CASSLLAEGYEQFF. The CDR3 coding sequence is TGTGCCAGCAGTTTACTAGCGGAGGGGTATGAGCAGTTCTTC.

This chain uses TRBV10-3 with TRBJ2-6; 7 positions match TRBD1. The CDR3 loop spans 19 amino acids. Germline V lookup: CDR1 ENHRY, CDR2 SYGVKD. Unmatched junction bases numbered 18, after V lost 6 bases and J lost 4 bases. The CDR3 region has the DNA TGTGCCATCAGGCCCCAAACAGGGGCTGGGGTTTCCGGGGCCAACGTCCTGACTTTC. Its translation: CAIRPQTGAGVSGANVLTF.

The chain joins TRBV5-1 to TRBJ2-3, with TRBD2 matching 9 bases. The V and J ends lost 1 base and 4 bases, in that order; junction bases with no gene match: 7. Germline CDR1 reads SGHRS; CDR2 reads YFSETQ. The CDR3 totals 16 residues. The CDR3 sequence is CASSLTAGGVSDTQYF. The CDR3, as DNA: TGCGCCAGCAGCTTGACAGCGGGAGGCGTTTCAGATACGCAGTATTTT.

The V and J genes are TRBV11-1 and TRBJ2-7; 9 bases line up with TRBD2. With 5 bases clipped from V and 3 bases from J, the junction kept 2 bases outside the gene matches. The CDR3 has 13 residues. Per germline, CDR1 SGHAT and CDR2 FQDESV (reference sequence). The CDR3 sequence is CASSVSGSYEQYF. The CDR3 DNA is TGTGCCAGCAGCGTTAGCGGGAGCTACGAGCAGTACTTC.

The chain recombines TRBV7-2 with TRBJ2-2; D is perhaps TRBD2 (6 bases). The CDR3 is made up of 13 amino acids. V was clipped by 4 bases and J by 5 bases, with 8 bases between them. From germline, CDR1 is SGHTA and CDR2 FQGNSA. CDR3: CASSWRGTGELFF. In DNA form, the CDR3 reads TGTGCCAGCAGCTGGCGGGGTACCGGGGAGCTGTTTTTT.

The CDR3 region has the DNA TGTGCCAGCAGCCCTCGGACAGGGACTAACACAGATACGCAGTATTTT. It specifies CASSPRTGTNTDTQYF. The V and J genes are TRBV5-5 and TRBJ2-3; TRBD1 is a possible D gene (8 bases). The CDR3 is 16 residues long. V lost 4 bases and J lost 2, with 17 bases in between. CDR1 is SGHKS and CDR2 is YYEKEE in the germline V gene (reference sequence).

The CDR3 loop reads CASRGWGLGPYNEQFF. The CDR3 region has the DNA TGTGCCAGCAGGGGTTGGGGGTTGGGACCTTACAATGAGCAGTTCTTC. This sequence joins TRBV5-6 and TRBJ2-1, with D perhaps assigned TRBD1 or TRBD2 (5 bases each). Deletions cut 5 bases from V and 4 bases from J, with 19 bases between. Germline V gene data show CDR1 as SGHDT and CDR2 as YYEEEE. This CDR3 has 16 residues.

V and J are TRBV28 and TRBJ1-5; 8 nucleotides align to TRBD1. CDR1 and CDR2 from the germline V gene are MDHEN and SYDVKM. The V gene end was trimmed by 6 bases and the J gene end by 3 bases; junction bases not matched to a gene: 4. The CDR3 totals 14 residues. The CDR3 sequence is CASRWTGFNQPQHF. The CDR3 DNA is TGTGCCAGCAGATGGACAGGGTTCAATCAGCCCCAGCATTTT.

Only one count was recorded for this clone. The rearrangement uses TRBV7-3 and TRBJ2-5; possibly TRBD1 or TRBD2 for D (5 bases each). CDR1 and CDR2 (germline): SGHTA, FQGTGA. This CDR3 is built from 13 residues. Trimming pared 5 bases from V and 5 bases from J, leaving 12 bases between. The CDR3 bases are TGTGCCAGCAGCCGGGACCTGGGGGAGACCCAGTACTTC. Translating it yields CASSRDLGETQYF.

The V call is TRBV4-1, the J call TRBJ2-1; D unresolved. The germline V gene has CDR1 MGHRA and CDR2 YSYEKL. With 1 base removed from V and 4 bases from J, the gap between germline ends came to 5 bases. The CDR3 length is 13 residues. This CDR3 is CASSQVGYNEQFF. In DNA form, the CDR3 reads TGCGCCAGCAGCCAAGTGGGGTACAATGAGCAGTTCTTC.

CDR3 sequence reads: CASSATGDGELFF. The CDR3 DNA sequence: TGCGCCAGCAGCGCGACAGGGGACGGGGAGCTGTTTTTT. V usage is TRBV5-1 and J usage is TRBJ2-2; 8 nucleotides line up with TRBD1. Looked up from germline, CDR1 is SGHRS and CDR2 is YFSETQ. The V segment lost 4 bases and the J segment 7 bases; nucleotides outside the gene matches: 3. The CDR3 is made up of 13 amino acids. Complete variable domain (other parts from reference TRBV5-1 and TRBJ2-2): KAGVTQTPRYLIKTRGQQVTLSCSPISGHRSVSWYQQTPGQGLQFLFEYFSETQRNKGNFPGRFSGRQFSNSRSEMNVSTLELGDSALYLCASSATGDGELFFGEGSRLTVL.